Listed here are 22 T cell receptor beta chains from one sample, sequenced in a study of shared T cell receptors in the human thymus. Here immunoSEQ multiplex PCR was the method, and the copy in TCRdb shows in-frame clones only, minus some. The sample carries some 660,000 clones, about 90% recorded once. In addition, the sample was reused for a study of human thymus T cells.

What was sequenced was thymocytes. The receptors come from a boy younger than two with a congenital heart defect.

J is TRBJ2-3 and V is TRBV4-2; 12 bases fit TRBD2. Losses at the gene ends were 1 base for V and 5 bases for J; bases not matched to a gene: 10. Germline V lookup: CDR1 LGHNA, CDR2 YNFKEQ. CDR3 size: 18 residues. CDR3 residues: CASSQAPILAGGQDTQYF. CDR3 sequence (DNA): TGTGCCAGCAGCCAAGCTCCGATTCTAGCGGGGGGGCAAGATACGCAGTATTTT.

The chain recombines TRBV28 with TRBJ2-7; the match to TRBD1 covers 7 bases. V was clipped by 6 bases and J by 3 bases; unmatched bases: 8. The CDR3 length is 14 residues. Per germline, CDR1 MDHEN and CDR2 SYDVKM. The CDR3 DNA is TGTGCCAGCAGCCCGATAGGACAGGTCTACGAGCAGTACTTC. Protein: CASSPIGQVYEQYF.

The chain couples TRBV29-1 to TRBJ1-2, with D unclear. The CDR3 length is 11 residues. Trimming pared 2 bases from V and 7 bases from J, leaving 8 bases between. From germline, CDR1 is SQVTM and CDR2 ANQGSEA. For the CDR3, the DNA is TGCAGCGTTGAAACCCCAGGTGGCTACACCTTC. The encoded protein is CSVETPGGYTF.

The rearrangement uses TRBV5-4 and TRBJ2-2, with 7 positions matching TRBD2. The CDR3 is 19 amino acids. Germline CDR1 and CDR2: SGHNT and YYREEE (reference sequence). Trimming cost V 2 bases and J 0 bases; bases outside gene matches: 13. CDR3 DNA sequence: TGTGCCAGCAGCTTTCGGACTAGTCGGAGAGGTTCGAACACCGGGGAGCTGTTTTTT. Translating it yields CASSFRTSRRGSNTGELFF.

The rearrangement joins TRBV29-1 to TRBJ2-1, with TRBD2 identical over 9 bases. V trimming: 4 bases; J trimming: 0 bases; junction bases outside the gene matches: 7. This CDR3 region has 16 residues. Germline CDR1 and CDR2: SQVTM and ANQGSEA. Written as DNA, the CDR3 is TGCAGCGTTGTATTAGCGGGGGAGAGCTCCTACAATGAGCAGTTCTTC. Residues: CSVVLAGESSYNEQFF.

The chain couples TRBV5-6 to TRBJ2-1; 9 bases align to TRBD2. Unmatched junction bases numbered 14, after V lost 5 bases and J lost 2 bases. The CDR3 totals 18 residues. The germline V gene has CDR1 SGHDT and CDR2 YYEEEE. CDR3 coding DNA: TGTGCCAGCAGGTATGCTGGGACTAGCCAACAGACCTACAATGAGCAGTTCTTC. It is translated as CASRYAGTSQQTYNEQFF.

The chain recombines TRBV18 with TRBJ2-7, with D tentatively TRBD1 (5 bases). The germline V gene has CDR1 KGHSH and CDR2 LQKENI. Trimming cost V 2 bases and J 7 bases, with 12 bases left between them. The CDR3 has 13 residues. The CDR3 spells CASSPVGPTEQYF. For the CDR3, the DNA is TGTGCCAGCTCACCAGTGGGGCCCACTGAGCAGTACTTC.

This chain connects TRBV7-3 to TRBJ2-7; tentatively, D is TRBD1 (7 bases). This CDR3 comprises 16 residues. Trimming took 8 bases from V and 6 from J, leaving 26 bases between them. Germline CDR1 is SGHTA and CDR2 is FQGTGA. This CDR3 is CASPTPLGQAGREQYF. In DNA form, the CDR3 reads TGTGCCAGCCCAACTCCCCTTGGACAGGCGGGACGCGAGCAGTACTTC.

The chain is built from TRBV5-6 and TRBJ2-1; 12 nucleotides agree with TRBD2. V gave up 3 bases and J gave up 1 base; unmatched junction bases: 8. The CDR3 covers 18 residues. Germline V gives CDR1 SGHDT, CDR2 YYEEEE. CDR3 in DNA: TGTGCCAGCAGCTGTATTGCTAGCGGGGGGGAGTCCTACAATGAGCAGTTCTTC. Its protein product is CASSCIASGGESYNEQFF.

The CDR3 sequence is CASSESDRLGGNEQFF. CDR3 coding DNA: TGTGCCAGCAGTGAATCGGACAGGCTAGGGGGCAATGAGCAGTTCTTC. V gene TRBV2 combines with J gene TRBJ2-1, with 7 bases lining up with TRBD1. CDR3 length: 16 residues. The V and J ends lost 2 bases and 6 bases, in that order; junction bases with no gene match: 10. Germline CDR1 SNHLY, CDR2 FYNNEI.

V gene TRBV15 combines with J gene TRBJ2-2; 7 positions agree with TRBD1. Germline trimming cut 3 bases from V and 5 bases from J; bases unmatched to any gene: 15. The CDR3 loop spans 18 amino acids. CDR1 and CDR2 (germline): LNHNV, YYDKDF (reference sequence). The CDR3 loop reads CATSSLPDRVSGTGELFF. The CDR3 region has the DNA TGTGCCACCAGCAGTCTCCCCGACAGGGTATCCGGGACCGGGGAGCTGTTTTTT. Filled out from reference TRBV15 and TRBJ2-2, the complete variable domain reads DAMVIQNPRYQVTQFGKPVTLSCSQTLNHNVMYWYQQKSSQAPKLLFHYYDKDFNNEADTPDNFQSRRPNTSFCFLDIRSPGLGDTAMYLCATSSLPDRVSGTGELFFGEGSRLTVL.

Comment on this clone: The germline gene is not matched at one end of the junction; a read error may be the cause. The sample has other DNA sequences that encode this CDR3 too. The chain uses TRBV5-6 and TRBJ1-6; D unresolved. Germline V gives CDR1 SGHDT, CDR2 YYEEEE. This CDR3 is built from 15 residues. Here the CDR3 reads CASSLSRQYNSPLHF. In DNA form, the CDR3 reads TGTGCCAGCAGCTTGAGCAGGCAATATAATTCCCCCCTCCACTTT.

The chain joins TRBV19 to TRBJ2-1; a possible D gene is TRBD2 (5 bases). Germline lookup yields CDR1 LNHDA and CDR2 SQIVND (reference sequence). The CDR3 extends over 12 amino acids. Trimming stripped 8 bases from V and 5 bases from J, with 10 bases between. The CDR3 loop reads CASSLGNNEQFF. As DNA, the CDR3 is TGTGCCAGTTCGCTCGGGAACAATGAGCAGTTCTTC. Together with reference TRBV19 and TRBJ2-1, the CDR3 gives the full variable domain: DGGITQSPKYLFRKEGQNVTLSCEQNLNHDAMYWYRQDPGQGLRLIYYSQIVNDFQKGDIAEGYSVSREKKESFPLTVTSAQKNPTAFYLCASSLGNNEQFFGPGTRLTVL.

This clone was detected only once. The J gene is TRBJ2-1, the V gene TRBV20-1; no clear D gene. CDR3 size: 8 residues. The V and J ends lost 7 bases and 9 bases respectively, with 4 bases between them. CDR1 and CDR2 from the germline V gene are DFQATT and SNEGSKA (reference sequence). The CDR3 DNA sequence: TGCAGTGGCGGTGAGCAGTTCTTC. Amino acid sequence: CSGGEQFF.

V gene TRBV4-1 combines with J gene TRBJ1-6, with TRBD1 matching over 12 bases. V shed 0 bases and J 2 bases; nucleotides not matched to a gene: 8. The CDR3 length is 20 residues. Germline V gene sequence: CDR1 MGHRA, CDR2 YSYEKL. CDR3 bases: TGCGCCAGCAGCCAAGATCGTTGGGACAGGGGGCCGACCTATAATTCACCCCTCCACTTT. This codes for CASSQDRWDRGPTYNSPLHF.

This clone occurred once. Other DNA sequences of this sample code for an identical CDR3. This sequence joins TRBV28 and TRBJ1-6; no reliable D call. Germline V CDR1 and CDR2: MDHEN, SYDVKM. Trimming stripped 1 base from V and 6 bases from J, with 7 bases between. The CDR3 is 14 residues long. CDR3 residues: CASSLSGFNSPLHF. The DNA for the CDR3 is TGTGCCAGCAGTTTATCAGGCTTTAATTCACCCCTCCACTTT.

CDR3 region: CASSGTGGGEYEQYF. The CDR3 region has the DNA TGTGCCAGTAGTGGGACAGGAGGGGGAGAATACGAGCAGTACTTC. The gene calls are TRBV19 and TRBJ2-7, with TRBD1 matching over 8 bases. Germline-derived CDR1 and CDR2 are LNHDA and SQIVND (reference sequence). Trimming removed 5 bases from V and 4 bases from J; junction bases left unmatched: 10. The CDR3 totals 15 residues.

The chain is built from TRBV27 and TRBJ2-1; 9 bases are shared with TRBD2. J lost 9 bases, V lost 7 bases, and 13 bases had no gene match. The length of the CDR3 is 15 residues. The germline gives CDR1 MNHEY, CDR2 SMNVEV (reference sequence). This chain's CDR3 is CASKGGREGHGEQFF. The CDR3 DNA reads TGTGCCAGCAAGGGGGGGCGGGAGGGCCACGGTGAGCAGTTCTTC.

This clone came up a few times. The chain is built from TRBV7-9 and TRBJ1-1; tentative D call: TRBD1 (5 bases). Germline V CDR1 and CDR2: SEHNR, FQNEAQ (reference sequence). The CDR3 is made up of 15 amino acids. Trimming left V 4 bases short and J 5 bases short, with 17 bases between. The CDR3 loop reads CASSCRDSIPTEAFF. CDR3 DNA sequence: TGTGCCAGCAGCTGCCGGGACTCCATCCCTACTGAAGCTTTCTTT.

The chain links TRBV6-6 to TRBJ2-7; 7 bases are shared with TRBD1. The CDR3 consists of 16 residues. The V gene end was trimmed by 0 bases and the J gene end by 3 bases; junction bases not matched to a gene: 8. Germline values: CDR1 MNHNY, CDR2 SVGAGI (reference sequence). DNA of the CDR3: TGTGCCAGCAGTTACTCGCGGGCGGACAGGATCTACGAGCAGTACTTC. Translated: CASSYSRADRIYEQYF.

The CDR3 protein is CASSLSGVEGSSLSGASTDTQYF. The CDR3 bases are TGTGCCAGCAGTTTATCAGGGGTCGAAGGGAGTTCCCTTAGCGGGGCCTCCACAGATACGCAGTATTTT. The chain is built from TRBV27 and TRBJ2-3; 8 bases align to TRBD2. Trimming at V came to 0 bases and at J to 2 bases, leaving 25 bases not matched to a gene. CDR1 and CDR2 (germline): MNHEY, SMNVEV (reference sequence). This CDR3 region has 23 residues.

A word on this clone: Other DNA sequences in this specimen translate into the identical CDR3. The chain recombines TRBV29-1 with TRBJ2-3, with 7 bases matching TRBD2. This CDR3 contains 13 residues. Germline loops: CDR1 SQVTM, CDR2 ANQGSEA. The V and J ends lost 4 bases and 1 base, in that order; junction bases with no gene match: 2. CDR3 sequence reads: CSVGLAGTDTQYF. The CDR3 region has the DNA TGCAGCGTTGGACTAGCCGGCACAGATACGCAGTATTTT.